The subject of this entry is one T cell receptor beta chain. Its antigen is unidentified. The method was immunoSEQ multiplex PCR; TCRdb's version includes in-frame clones alone and lacks a portion of them. This table has over 250,000 clones, around 77% appearing once. This specimen comes from a study of cytotoxic CD8 clonotypes in ibrutinib-treated CLL. The overall study: It was after a median approximately twelve months of treatment, range 6 to 36, that response samples were taken.

Germline V lookup: CDR1 SNHLY, CDR2 FYNNEI. J was trimmed by 2 bases and V by 4 bases; bases with no gene match: 6. The CDR3 length is 16 residues. Study-wide results and limits: Timing of sampling differed between sustained-remission and progressing patients. On treatment, the uncommon public clonotypes contracted or remained stable.

This specimen consisted of PBMCs, obtained at disease progression, from a patient treated with ibrutinib. This clonotype was obtained from a human donor with chronic lymphocytic leukemia. The chain uses TRBV2 and TRBJ2-3; TRBD2 agrees at 10 bases. Here the CDR3 reads CASSAGLAVNTDTQYF. DNA of the CDR3: TGTGCCAGCAGTGCCGGACTAGCGGTGAACACAGATACGCAGTATTTT.